This T cell receptor (beta chain) was documented in a study of blood T cell repertoires in COVID-19. At the level of the study: Spain, Italy and the United States supplied samples that represented acute and convalescent COVID-19.

V trimming: 4 bases; J trimming: 5 bases; junction bases outside the gene matches: 8. The germline V gene encodes CDR1 MNHEY and CDR2 SMNVEV (reference sequence). This CDR3 region has 15 residues. Authors' processing steps: Amplified reference gene primers provided the basis for estimating nucleated cell counts. Assay used: immunoSEQ multiplex PCR; TCRdb lists only in-frame clones, some missing. V, J and clone size reflect that table, while D and trimming were determined from the DNA. The table includes approximately 300,000 clones, 85% detected once. This receptor was identified in a woman aged 30 to 39 who had been exposed to COVID-19. V usage is TRBV27 and J usage is TRBJ1-2, with TRBD1 matching 9 bases. The material sequenced was PBMCs or T cells enriched from blood (not recorded which). DNA of the CDR3: TGTGCCAGCAGTTCTACCGGGACAGGGTTTTATGGCTACACCTTC. It specifies CASSSTGTGFYGYTF.